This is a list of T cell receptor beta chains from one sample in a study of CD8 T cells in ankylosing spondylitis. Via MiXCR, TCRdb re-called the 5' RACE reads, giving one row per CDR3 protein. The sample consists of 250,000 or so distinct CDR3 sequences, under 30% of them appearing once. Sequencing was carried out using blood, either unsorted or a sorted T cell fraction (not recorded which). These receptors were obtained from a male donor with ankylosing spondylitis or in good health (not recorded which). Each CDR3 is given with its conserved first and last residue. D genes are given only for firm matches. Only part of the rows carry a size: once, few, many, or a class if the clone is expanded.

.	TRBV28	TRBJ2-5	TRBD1	TGTGCCAGCAGTGGGTCGGACAGGGAGCAGACCCAGTACTTC	CASSGSDREQTQYF
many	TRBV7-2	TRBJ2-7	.	TGTGCCAGCAGCTTAGCGCCCGGAGTCGGGCAGTACTTC	CASSLAPGVGQYF
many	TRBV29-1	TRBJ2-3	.	TGCAGCGTTGAAGGCAGCCTATCTAGCACAGATACGCAGTATTTT	CSVEGSLSSTDTQYF
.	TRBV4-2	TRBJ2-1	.	TGTGCCAGCAGCCACCAGGGGCATGAGCAGTTCTTC	CASSHQGHEQFF
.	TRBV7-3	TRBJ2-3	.	TGTGCCAGCAGCACCGGGACTGACACAGATACGCAGTATTTT	CASSTGTDTDTQYF
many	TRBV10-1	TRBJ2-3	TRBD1	TGCGCCAGCAGCCCGGGACAGGCCACTGGGGGCACAGATACGCAGTATTTT	CASSPGQATGGTDTQYF
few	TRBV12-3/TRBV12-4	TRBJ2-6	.	TGTGCCAGCAGAACGGACCTCTCTGGGGCCAACGTCCTGACTTTC	CASRTDLSGANVLTF
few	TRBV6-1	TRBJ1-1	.	TGTGCCAGCACCTCGGGGATGAACACTGAAGCTTTCTTT	CASTSGMNTEAFF
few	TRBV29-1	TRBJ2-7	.	TGCAGCGGGAAGGGCCCCTACGAGCAGTACTTC	CSGKGPYEQYF
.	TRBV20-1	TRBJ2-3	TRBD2	TGCAGTGCTCTCTCCCCAGGGGGGCTAGCGGGGGCCGAGTTGCAGTATTTT	CSALSPGGLAGAELQYF
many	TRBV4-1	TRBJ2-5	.	TGCGCCAGCAGCCAAGTATTGAGACAAGAGACCCAGTACTTC	CASSQVLRQETQYF
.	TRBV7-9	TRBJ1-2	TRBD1	TGTGCCAGCAGCTTCCCCGTGACAGGGGAAAGCTACACCTTC	CASSFPVTGESYTF
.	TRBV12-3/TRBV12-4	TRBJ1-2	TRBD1	TGTGCCAGCAGTTTGAGGATCAGGGGGCAAGGCTACACCTTC	CASSLRIRGQGYTF
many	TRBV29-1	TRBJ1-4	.	TGCAGCGGGGAAGCAGGGGAAAAACTGTTTTTT	CSGEAGEKLFF
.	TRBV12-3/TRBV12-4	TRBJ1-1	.	TGTGCCAGCAGTGGGGACGTCGCGTATGAGTCTGAAGCTTTCTTT	CASSGDVAYESEAFF
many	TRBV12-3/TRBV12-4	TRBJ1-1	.	TGTGCCAGCAGTCCAGGGTGGGACACTGAAGCTTTCTTT	CASSPGWDTEAFF
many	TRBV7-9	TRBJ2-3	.	TGTGCCAGCAGCGCCGAACAGGGACGAGGAGATACGCAGTATTTT	CASSAEQGRGDTQYF
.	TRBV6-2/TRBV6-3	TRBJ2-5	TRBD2	TGTGCCAGCAGTTACTCGGCTTCCGCGGGGGGGCCAGAGTACTTC	CASSYSASAGGPEYF
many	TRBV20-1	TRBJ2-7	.	TGCAGTGCTAGAGATTGGTCCTACGAGCAGTACTTC	CSARDWSYEQYF
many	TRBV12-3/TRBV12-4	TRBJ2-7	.	TGTGCCAGCAGTCCCGGACAGTCCTACGAGCGGCAGTACTTC	CASSPGQSYERQYF